This passage covers 23 T cell receptor beta chains from one sample sequenced in a study of blood T cell repertoires in COVID-19. Some clones are missing from TCRdb's copy, which holds only in-frame ones; the method was immunoSEQ multiplex PCR. Of roughly 500,000 clones in the sample, roughly 89% were seen once. The sequenced sample was peripheral blood. Source of these receptors: a man aged 18 to 35 with COVID-19, enrolled during active disease.

The chain combines TRBV27 with TRBJ2-2; D is unresolved. CDR3 length: 14 amino acids. Trimming removed 8 bases at V and 3 bases at J, with 13 bases between. Germline V gene data show CDR1 as MNHEY and CDR2 as SMNVEV (reference sequence). CDR3 nucleotides: TGTGCCAGCCAGAATGGCTTTGACACCGGGGAGCTGTTTTTT. Its protein is CASQNGFDTGELFF.

J is TRBJ1-2 and V is TRBV4-1; tentatively, D is TRBD1 (6 bases). Per the germline V gene, CDR1 is MGHRA and CDR2 is YSYEKL. Trimming shortened V by 0 bases and J by 4 bases, and 12 bases separated the two germline ends. This CDR3 contains 15 residues. This chain's CDR3 is CASSQENRVAYGYTF. The CDR3 DNA is TGCGCCAGCAGCCAAGAAAACAGGGTAGCCTATGGCTACACCTTC.

The rearrangement links TRBV2 to TRBJ1-1; D is unclear. Trimming cost V 6 bases and J 5 bases, with 13 bases left between them. CDR1 is SNHLY, CDR2 FYNNEI, per germline. This CDR3 contains 13 residues. CDR3 DNA sequence: TGTGCCAGCAGAAGAGGAGGTGGAACTGAAGCTTTCTTT. Protein: CASRRGGGTEAFF.

V and J are TRBV27 and TRBJ2-1; 15 bases align to TRBD2. The germline gives CDR1 MNHEY, CDR2 SMNVEV (reference sequence). V gave up 4 bases and J gave up 7 bases; unmatched junction bases: 2. The CDR3 loop spans 15 amino acids. The CDR3 reads CASSSGLAGGNEQFF. In nucleotides, the CDR3 is TGTGCCAGCAGTTCAGGACTAGCGGGGGGGAATGAGCAGTTCTTC.

The gene calls are TRBV19 and TRBJ1-5; maybe TRBD1 (5 bases). Germline V gene lookup returns CDR1 LNHDA and CDR2 SQIVND (reference sequence). V was shortened by 10 bases and J by 5 bases, with 18 bases between the two germline ends. The CDR3 covers 14 residues. The CDR3 loop is CATSGTGLDQPQHF. CDR3 coding DNA: TGTGCCACCTCTGGCACAGGCCTCGATCAGCCCCAGCATTTT.

This chain connects TRBV9 to TRBJ1-3; 9 nucleotides match TRBD1. V was pared by 3 bases and J by 4 bases, with 5 bases of the junction left unmatched. The CDR3 sequence is 15 residues long. CDR1 and CDR2 from the germline V gene are SGDLS and YYNGEE. The CDR3 DNA reads as TGTGCCAGCAGCGCCCTCACAGGGGGCGGAAACACCATATATTTT. Its translation: CASSALTGGGNTIYF. The full variable domain, its missing parts supplied by reference TRBV9 and TRBJ1-3, is DSGVTQTPKHLITATGQRVTLRCSPRSGDLSVYWYQQSLDQGLQFLIQYYNGEERAKGNILERFSAQQFPDLHSELNLSSLELGDSALYFCASSALTGGGNTIYFGEGSWLTVV.

Worth noting for this clone: The same CDR3 is also encoded by other DNA sequences in this sample. The chain recombines TRBV18 with TRBJ2-5; D remains unclear. This CDR3 has 12 residues. V dropped 3 bases and J dropped 5 bases, with 7 bases sitting between them. CDR1 and CDR2 from the germline V gene are KGHSH and LQKENI. The CDR3 coding sequence is TGTGCCAGCTCACCGGCCGGGGAGACCCAGTACTTC. It codes for CASSPAGETQYF.

The gene calls are TRBV25-1 and TRBJ2-1, with a possible D match to TRBD2 (5 bases). Per germline, CDR1 MGHDK and CDR2 SYGVNS. V lost 9 bases and J lost 9, with 12 bases in between. The CDR3 consists of 11 residues. CDR3 nucleotides: TGTGCCAGTGAGCTAGCCTCTGAGCAGTTCTTC. This encodes CASELASEQFF. The entire variable domain, with the rest obtained from reference TRBV25-1 and TRBJ2-1, is as follows: EADIYQTPRYLVIGTGKKITLECSQTMGHDKMYWYQQDPGMELHLIHYSYGVNSTEKGDLSSESTVSRIRTEHFPLTLESARPSHTSQYLCASELASEQFFGPGTRLTVL.

The chain couples TRBV11-2 to TRBJ2-2; D not resolved. The CDR3 runs to 13 residues. The germline gives CDR1 SGHAT, CDR2 FQNNGV. V was clipped by 1 base and J by 6 bases, with 6 bases between them. This CDR3 reads CASSLVAAGELFF. CDR3 nucleotides: TGTGCCAGCAGCTTAGTAGCAGCCGGGGAGCTGTTTTTT.

This CDR3 reads CAWSEQPNSPLHF. The CDR3 coding sequence is TGTGCCTGGAGTGAACAGCCCAATTCACCCCTCCACTTT. The rearrangement joins TRBV30 to TRBJ1-6; D is uncertain. The CDR3 totals 13 residues. Germline V gene data show CDR1 as GTSNPN and CDR2 as SVGIG (reference sequence). Trimming cost V 1 base and J 7 bases, with 8 bases left between them.

This chain joins TRBV5-4 and TRBJ2-2; D may be TRBD1 (5 bases). This CDR3 region has 15 residues. In germline, CDR1 is SGHNT, CDR2 YYREEE (reference sequence). The germline V and J ends were trimmed by 0 bases and 7 bases, with 13 bases remaining between them. As DNA, the CDR3 is TGTGCCAGCAGCTTGGATATAGGGGATATCGGGGAGCTGTTTTTT. It is translated as CASSLDIGDIGELFF.

The chain recombines TRBV7-9 with TRBJ2-2; no clear D gene. The length of the CDR3 is 14 residues. The germline V and J ends were trimmed by 8 bases and 4 bases, with 14 bases remaining between them. CDR1 SEHNR and CDR2 FQNEAQ come from the germline V gene (reference sequence). The chain's CDR3 is CASDSRRRTGELFF. For the CDR3, the DNA is TGTGCCAGCGACTCTAGGCGGCGCACCGGGGAGCTGTTTTTT.

The V and J genes are TRBV29-1 and TRBJ2-5, with TRBD2 identical over 7 bases. Looked up from germline, CDR1 is SQVTM and CDR2 is ANQGSEA. Trimming took 7 bases from V and 4 from J; bases not matched to a gene: 15. This CDR3 is built from 15 residues. The CDR3 DNA reads as TGCAGCGCCAGCGAAACTAGCGTGGGGGGAGAGACCCAGTACTTC. Encoded protein: CSASETSVGGETQYF. Full variable domain (rest looked up from reference TRBV29-1 and TRBJ2-5): SAVISQKPSRDICQRGTSLTIQCQVDSQVTMMFWYRQQPGQSLTLIATANQGSEATYESGFVIDKFPISRPNLTFSTLTVSNMSPEDSSIYLCSASETSVGGETQYFGPGTRLLVL.

V usage is TRBV19 and J usage is TRBJ2-2; perhaps TRBD1 as D (5 bases). The CDR3 sequence is 14 residues long. The germline V gene encodes CDR1 LNHDA and CDR2 SQIVND (reference sequence). The V end lost 3 bases, the J end lost 5 bases, and 10 bases lay between the germline ends. As DNA, the CDR3 is TGTGCCAGTAGTATCACAGGTGATACCGGGGAGCTGTTTTTT. This codes for CASSITGDTGELFF.

The chain has TRBV2 and TRBJ2-5, with 10 bases identical to TRBD1. Germline-derived CDR1 and CDR2 are SNHLY and FYNNEI. The CDR3 spans 14 residues. V trimming: 6 bases; J trimming: 4 bases; junction bases outside the gene matches: 5. CDR3 DNA sequence: TGTGCCAGCAGATCGACAGGGGGCGTAGAGACCCAGTACTTC. Its translation is CASRSTGGVETQYF.

This clone was counted a single time. The V gene is TRBV3-1 (or the pseudogene TRBV3-2), the J gene TRBJ2-1; D not resolved. Germline V gives CDR1 LGHDT, CDR2 YNNKEL (reference sequence). V lost 6 bases, J lost 0 bases, and 12 bases lay in between. The CDR3 runs to 15 residues. The CDR3 here is CASRPDSRSYNEQFF. CDR3 bases: TGTGCCAGCAGACCCGACTCCCGCTCCTACAATGAGCAGTTCTTC.

The chain uses TRBV5-4 and TRBJ2-1, with D unresolved. V lost 1 base and J lost 9, with 11 bases in between. Germline assignment: CDR1 SGHNT and CDR2 YYREEE (reference sequence). The CDR3 extends over 13 amino acids. The DNA for the CDR3 is TGTGCCAGCAGCTTGCCGGGTCGGAGTGAGCAGTTCTTC. Residues: CASSLPGRSEQFF.

The chain employs TRBV6-5 and TRBJ1-3, with a weak D call TRBD1 (6 bases). The ends were cut back, 6 bases at V and 0 bases at J, with 12 bases in the middle. CDR1 is MNHEY, CDR2 SVGAGI, per germline. The CDR3 is 15 residues long. The CDR3 here is CASRDQGTSGNTIYF. The DNA for the CDR3 is TGTGCCAGCAGGGATCAGGGGACCTCTGGAAACACCATATATTTT.

The V call is TRBV7-9, the J call TRBJ2-1; 9 bases line up with TRBD1. CDR3 length equals 12 residues. Trimming at V came to 5 bases and at J to 15 bases, leaving 8 bases not matched to a gene. From germline, CDR1 is SEHNR and CDR2 FQNEAQ (reference sequence). CDR3 in amino acids: CASSQPGTGMFF. The CDR3 nucleotides read TGTGCCAGCAGCCAGCCCGGGACAGGGATGTTCTTC.

V usage is TRBV2 and J usage is TRBJ2-1; 9 nucleotides agree with TRBD2. The J segment lost 0 bases and the V segment lost 4 bases, leaving 7 bases of the junction unmatched. CDR1 is SNHLY, CDR2 FYNNEI, per germline. This CDR3 contains 17 residues. CDR3 in amino acids: CASSALAGTLSYNEQFF. CDR3 coding DNA: TGTGCCAGCAGTGCGCTAGCGGGAACACTCTCCTACAATGAGCAGTTCTTC.

This rearrangement joins TRBV3-1 (or the pseudogene TRBV3-2) to TRBJ1-2; D is undetermined. Trimming removed 0 bases at V and 4 bases at J, with 18 bases between. The germline V gene encodes CDR1 LGHDT and CDR2 YNNKEL (reference sequence). The CDR3 covers 17 residues. Here the CDR3 reads CASSQDIGGIPPYGYTF. Here the CDR3 DNA reads TGTGCCAGCAGCCAAGATATTGGAGGAATCCCGCCCTATGGCTACACCTTC.

This clone was found a few times. The CDR3 DNA reads TGTGCCAGCGGGACAGGGTACTATGGCTACACCTTC. Residues: CASGTGYYGYTF. V is TRBV6-5 and J is TRBJ1-2; 9 bases fit TRBD1. The V segment lost 8 bases and the J segment 3 bases; nucleotides outside the gene matches: 1. CDR1 and CDR2 from the germline V gene are MNHEY and SVGAGI. This CDR3 is built from 12 residues.

The chain has TRBV19 and TRBJ2-2; D not resolved. V was shortened by 3 bases and J by 4 bases, with 6 bases between the two germline ends. This CDR3 has 13 amino acids. CDR1 is LNHDA, CDR2 SQIVND, per germline (reference sequence). This CDR3 is CASSMGRTGELFF. The CDR3 nucleotides are TGTGCCAGTAGTATGGGCCGCACCGGGGAGCTGTTTTTT.